The clone carrying this TCR beta chain has a handful of counts. All enrollees were about 18 to 95 years old and from around 25 US areas. Clinical history as reported by participants underpinned cohort assignment. The sample comes from a study of blood T cell repertoires in COVID-19. Overall study: The United States, Italy and Spain supplied acute and convalescent COVID-19 samples.

Germline CDR1 is MNHNS and CDR2 is SASEGT. This CDR3 contains 17 residues. Trimming left V 3 bases short and J 2 bases short, with 20 bases between. In the authors' workflow: How many nucleated cells were present was estimated from reference gene primer amplification. TCRdb's copy holds only in-frame clones and misses some; the assay was immunoSEQ multiplex PCR. That table supplies the V and J calls and clone size; D and trimming were determined from the DNA. Of about 200,000 clones in the sample, under 90% were seen once. Sequenced: PBMCs or T cells enriched from blood (not recorded which). The sequence derives from a woman aged 50 to 60 with acute COVID-19. V usage is TRBV6-1 and J usage is TRBJ2-7, with D possibly TRBD1 on 8 matching bases. The CDR3 region is CASSDPRATGGAYEQYF. The CDR3 region has the DNA TGTGCCAGCAGTGACCCCCGGGCTACAGGGGGGGCCTACGAGCAGTACTTC.